This is a list of T cell receptor beta chains from one sample in a study of blood T cell repertoires in COVID-19. Method: immunoSEQ multiplex PCR; TCRdb's copy keeps in-frame clones and lacks some. The table lists 250,000 to 350,000 clones, roughly nine tenths of them singletons, with about 3% in the top ten. Specimen: PBMCs or T cells enriched from blood (not recorded which). These receptors came from a woman aged 50 to 65 who had recovered from COVID-19. The CDR3 runs from the conserved cysteine through the conserved F or W. A D gene is named only where the DNA matches it firmly. Rows may omit the clone size; those that give it use once, few, many or a size class.

v_gene: TRBV7-9; abundance: -; j_gene: TRBJ2-2; d_gene: TRBD1; CDR3aa: CASTFRDSEITGELFF; CDR3nt: TGTGCCAGCACCTTCCGGGACAGTGAGATCACCGGGGAGCTGTTTTTT
v_gene: TRBV10-3; abundance: -; j_gene: TRBJ2-7; d_gene: -; CDR3aa: CAISDLGGQYF; CDR3nt: TGTGCCATCAGTGATCTTGGCGGGCAGTACTTC
v_gene: TRBV18; abundance: -; j_gene: TRBJ2-3; d_gene: -; CDR3aa: CASSPVTHEDTQYF; CDR3nt: TGTGCCAGCTCACCCGTCACCCATGAGGATACGCAGTATTTT
v_gene: TRBV24-1; abundance: -; j_gene: TRBJ2-1; d_gene: -; CDR3aa: CATGTPTSNEQFF; CDR3nt: TGTGCCACGGGGACTCCGACCTCTAATGAGCAGTTCTTC
v_gene: TRBV18; abundance: -; j_gene: TRBJ2-2; d_gene: TRBD2; CDR3aa: CASSRQTSGRADTNTGELFF; CDR3nt: TGTGCCAGCTCACGACAGACTAGCGGGAGGGCCGATACGAACACCGGGGAGCTGTTTTTT
v_gene: TRBV5-1; abundance: -; j_gene: TRBJ2-7; d_gene: TRBD2; CDR3aa: CASSASGYHEQYF; CDR3nt: TGCGCCAGCAGCGCTAGCGGGTACCACGAGCAGTACTTC
v_gene: TRBV28; abundance: -; j_gene: TRBJ1-5; d_gene: -; CDR3aa: CASSSGGGGSISPHF; CDR3nt: TGTGCCAGCAGTTCGGGGGGAGGAGGCTCAATCAGCCCCCATTTT
v_gene: TRBV5-1; abundance: -; j_gene: TRBJ1-2; d_gene: -; CDR3aa: CASSYLSQGLTGYTF; CDR3nt: TGCGCCAGCAGCTATCTCTCCCAGGGGTTAACTGGCTACACCTTC
v_gene: TRBV21-1; abundance: -; j_gene: TRBJ2-2; d_gene: -; CDR3aa: CASSKEGTSGSGTGELFF; CDR3nt: TGTGCCAGCAGCAAAGAGGGGACTAGCGGGAGTGGCACCGGGGAGCTGTTTTTT
v_gene: TRBV18; abundance: -; j_gene: TRBJ2-1; d_gene: -; CDR3aa: CASSPSVVAEYNEQFF; CDR3nt: TGTGCCAGCTCACCAAGCGTTGTCGCGGAATACAATGAGCAGTTCTTC
v_gene: TRBV2; abundance: -; j_gene: TRBJ1-4; d_gene: -; CDR3aa: CASTIQGLRSEKLFF; CDR3nt: TGTGCCAGCACTATCCAAGGACTTAGGTCGGAAAAACTGTTTTTT
v_gene: TRBV28; abundance: -; j_gene: TRBJ2-7; d_gene: TRBD2; CDR3aa: CASSRLAGEQYF; CDR3nt: TGTGCCAGCAGTCGTCTAGCGGGGGAGCAGTACTTC
v_gene: TRBV18; abundance: -; j_gene: TRBJ2-6; d_gene: TRBD1; CDR3aa: CASHGDRSSGANVLTF; CDR3nt: TGTGCCAGCCACGGGGACAGGAGCTCTGGGGCCAACGTCCTGACTTTC
v_gene: TRBV3-1/TRBV3-2; abundance: -; j_gene: TRBJ2-3; d_gene: TRBD2; CDR3aa: CASSQESLAGVTDTQYF; CDR3nt: TGTGCCAGCAGCCAAGAGTCCCTAGCGGGAGTAACAGATACGCAGTATTTT
v_gene: TRBV29-1; abundance: -; j_gene: TRBJ2-2; d_gene: TRBD1; CDR3aa: CSVEDPDRGNGELFF; CDR3nt: TGCAGCGTTGAAGATCCGGACAGGGGTAACGGGGAGCTGTTTTTT
v_gene: TRBV30; abundance: -; j_gene: TRBJ2-5; d_gene: TRBD2; CDR3aa: CASTGGIKETQYF; CDR3nt: TGTGCGTCGACCGGGGGGATAAAAGAGACCCAGTACTTC
v_gene: TRBV28; abundance: -; j_gene: TRBJ1-6; d_gene: -; CDR3aa: CASSFRGWWNSPLHF; CDR3nt: TGTGCCAGCAGTTTCAGGGGCTGGTGGAATTCACCCCTCCACTTT
v_gene: TRBV25-1; abundance: -; j_gene: TRBJ2-1; d_gene: TRBD1; CDR3aa: CASSAKDRGPREQFF; CDR3nt: TGTGCCAGCAGTGCGAAGGACAGGGGCCCCCGGGAGCAGTTCTTC
v_gene: TRBV7-9; abundance: few; j_gene: TRBJ2-7; d_gene: -; CDR3aa: CASSPVAGYEQYF; CDR3nt: TGTGCCAGCAGCCCCGTGGCAGGCTACGAGCAGTACTTC
v_gene: TRBV18; abundance: -; j_gene: TRBJ1-1; d_gene: -; CDR3aa: CASSPNRGNTEAFF; CDR3nt: TGTGCCAGCTCACCCAACCGGGGGAACACTGAAGCTTTCTTT
v_gene: TRBV19; abundance: -; j_gene: TRBJ1-2; d_gene: TRBD1; CDR3aa: CASSTGTGGPWGYGYTF; CDR3nt: TGTGCCAGTAGCACCGGGACAGGGGGCCCCTGGGGATATGGCTACACCTTC
v_gene: TRBV19; abundance: -; j_gene: TRBJ2-3; d_gene: -; CDR3aa: CASSIVVTSSSTDTQYF; CDR3nt: TGTGCCAGTAGTATAGTGGTCACATCTAGTAGCACAGATACGCAGTATTTT
v_gene: TRBV30; abundance: -; j_gene: TRBJ1-4; d_gene: -; CDR3aa: CAWRGGGFEKLFF; CDR3nt: TGTGCCTGGAGGGGTGGAGGGTTCGAAAAACTGTTTTTT
v_gene: TRBV20-1; abundance: -; j_gene: TRBJ1-2; d_gene: -; CDR3aa: CSASVSGIDGYTF; CDR3nt: TGCAGTGCTAGTGTGTCAGGTATTGATGGCTACACCTTC
v_gene: TRBV5-1; abundance: -; j_gene: TRBJ2-5; d_gene: TRBD2; CDR3aa: CASSGTSGQETQYF; CDR3nt: TGCGCCAGCAGCGGGACTAGCGGGCAAGAGACCCAGTACTTC
v_gene: TRBV3-1/TRBV3-2; abundance: -; j_gene: TRBJ1-2; d_gene: -; CDR3aa: CASSDFYGYTF; CDR3nt: TGTGCCAGCAGCGACTTCTATGGCTACACCTTC
v_gene: TRBV18; abundance: -; j_gene: TRBJ1-3; d_gene: -; CDR3aa: CASSGQLSGNTIYF; CDR3nt: TGTGCCAGCTCAGGACAGCTCTCTGGAAACACCATATATTTT
v_gene: TRBV28; abundance: -; j_gene: TRBJ1-1; d_gene: -; CDR3aa: CATTYRFGEAFF; CDR3nt: TGTGCCACAACTTACAGGTTCGGTGAAGCTTTCTTT
v_gene: TRBV2; abundance: -; j_gene: TRBJ1-5; d_gene: -; CDR3aa: CASSGSGNQPQHF; CDR3nt: TGTGCCAGCAGTGGGAGTGGGAATCAGCCCCAGCATTTT
v_gene: TRBV29-1; abundance: -; j_gene: TRBJ1-2; d_gene: -; CDR3aa: CSVERGHYGYTF; CDR3nt: TGCAGCGTTGAGCGGGGCCACTATGGCTACACCTTC
v_gene: TRBV29-1; abundance: -; j_gene: TRBJ2-1; d_gene: -; CDR3aa: CSVFHLGASSYNEQFF; CDR3nt: TGCAGCGTTTTCCATTTGGGGGCAAGCTCCTACAATGAGCAGTTCTTC
v_gene: TRBV7-9; abundance: -; j_gene: TRBJ2-2; d_gene: -; CDR3aa: CASSLEFQTPNTGELFF; CDR3nt: TGTGCCAGCAGCTTAGAGTTCCAGACACCGAACACCGGGGAGCTGTTTTTT
v_gene: TRBV6-1; abundance: -; j_gene: TRBJ1-2; d_gene: -; CDR3aa: CASSEGGDYGYTF; CDR3nt: TGTGCCAGCAGTGAAGGAGGAGACTATGGCTACACCTTC
v_gene: TRBV6-2/TRBV6-3; abundance: -; j_gene: TRBJ1-1; d_gene: -; CDR3aa: CASSYSPSPTGTEAFF; CDR3nt: TGTGCCAGCAGTTACTCTCCGAGTCCGACGGGCACTGAAGCTTTCTTT
v_gene: TRBV29-1; abundance: -; j_gene: TRBJ2-3; d_gene: TRBD2; CDR3aa: CSVSGREGYTDTQYF; CDR3nt: TGCAGCGTTAGTGGGCGGGAGGGATACACAGATACGCAGTATTTT
v_gene: TRBV7-3; abundance: once; j_gene: TRBJ2-1; d_gene: TRBD1; CDR3aa: CASSPRPGGDEQFF; CDR3nt: TGTGCCAGCAGTCCCCGGCCAGGGGGTGATGAGCAGTTCTTC
v_gene: TRBV5-1; abundance: -; j_gene: TRBJ2-5; d_gene: -; CDR3aa: CASRGVETQYF; CDR3nt: TGCGCCAGCAGGGGCGTGGAGACCCAGTACTTC
v_gene: TRBV27; abundance: -; j_gene: TRBJ1-1; d_gene: TRBD1; CDR3aa: CASRFGQGGGGTEAFF; CDR3nt: TGTGCCAGCAGATTTGGACAGGGGGGAGGTGGCACTGAAGCTTTCTTT
v_gene: TRBV9; abundance: once; j_gene: TRBJ1-3; d_gene: -; CDR3aa: CASSAVGNTIYF; CDR3nt: TGTGCCAGCAGCGCCGTTGGAAACACCATATATTTT
v_gene: TRBV7-3; abundance: -; j_gene: TRBJ2-7; d_gene: -; CDR3aa: CASSNPGEEQYF; CDR3nt: TGTGCCAGCAGCAATCCAGGGGAAGAGCAGTACTTC
v_gene: TRBV3-1/TRBV3-2; abundance: -; j_gene: TRBJ2-1; d_gene: -; CDR3aa: CASSIALSSYNEQFF; CDR3nt: TGTGCCAGCAGCATAGCGTTGAGCTCCTACAATGAGCAGTTCTTC